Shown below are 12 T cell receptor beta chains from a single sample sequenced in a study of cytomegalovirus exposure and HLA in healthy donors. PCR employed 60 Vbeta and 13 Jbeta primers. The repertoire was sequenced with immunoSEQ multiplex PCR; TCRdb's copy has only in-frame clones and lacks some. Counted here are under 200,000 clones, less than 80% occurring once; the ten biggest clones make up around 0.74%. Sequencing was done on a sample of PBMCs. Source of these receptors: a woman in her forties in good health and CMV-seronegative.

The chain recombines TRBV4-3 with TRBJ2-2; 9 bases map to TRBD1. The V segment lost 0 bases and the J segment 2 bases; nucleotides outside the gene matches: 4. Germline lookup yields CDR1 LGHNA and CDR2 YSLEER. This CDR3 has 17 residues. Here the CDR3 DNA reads TGCGCCAGCAGCCAAGAGGTGACAGGGGGAAACACCGGGGAGCTGTTTTTT. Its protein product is CASSQEVTGGNTGELFF.

The CDR3 sequence: CASRPPGGTEAFF. CDR3 DNA: TGTGCCAGCAGACCCCCCGGGGGCACTGAAGCTTTCTTT. The V gene is TRBV11-3, the J gene TRBJ1-1; perhaps TRBD1 as D (5 bases). The V gene lost 6 bases and the J gene lost 4 bases, with 12 bases spanning the gap. CDR3 length: 13 amino acids. Germline assignment: CDR1 SGHNT and CDR2 YENEEA.

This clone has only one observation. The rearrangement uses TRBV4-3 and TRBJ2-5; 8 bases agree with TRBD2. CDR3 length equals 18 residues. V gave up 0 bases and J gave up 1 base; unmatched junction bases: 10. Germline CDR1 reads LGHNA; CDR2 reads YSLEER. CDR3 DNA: TGCGCCAGCAGCCAAGATCGAAGCGTAGCGGGGACCCAAGAGACCCAGTACTTC. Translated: CASSQDRSVAGTQETQYF.

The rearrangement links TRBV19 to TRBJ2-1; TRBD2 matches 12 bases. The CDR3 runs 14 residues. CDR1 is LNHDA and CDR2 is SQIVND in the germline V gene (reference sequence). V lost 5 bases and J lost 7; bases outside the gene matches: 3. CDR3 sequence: CASSGLAGPNEQFF. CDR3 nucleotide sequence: TGTGCCAGTAGTGGACTAGCGGGACCGAATGAGCAGTTCTTC.

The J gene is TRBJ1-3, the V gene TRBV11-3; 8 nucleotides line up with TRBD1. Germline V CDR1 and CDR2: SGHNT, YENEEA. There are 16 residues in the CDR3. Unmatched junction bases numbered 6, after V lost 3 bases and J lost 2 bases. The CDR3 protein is CASSFQQTGAGNTIYF. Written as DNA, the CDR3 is TGTGCCAGCAGCTTCCAGCAGACAGGGGCTGGAAACACCATATATTTT. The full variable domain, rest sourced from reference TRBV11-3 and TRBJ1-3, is EAGVVQSPRYKIIEKKQPVAFWCNPISGHNTLYWYLQNLGQGPELLIRYENEEAVDDSQLPKDRFSAERLKGVDSTLKIQPAELGDSAVYLCASSFQQTGAGNTIYFGEGSWLTVV.

This CDR3 reads CASTEGQGNSPLHF. Written as DNA, the CDR3 is TGTGCCAGCACCGAGGGCCAAGGGAATTCACCCCTCCACTTT. V is TRBV5-4 and J is TRBJ1-6, with D uncertain. The CDR3 length is 14 residues. V shed 6 bases and J shed 7 bases, with 14 bases lying between them. The germline CDR1 and CDR2 sequences are SGHNT and YYREEE (reference sequence).

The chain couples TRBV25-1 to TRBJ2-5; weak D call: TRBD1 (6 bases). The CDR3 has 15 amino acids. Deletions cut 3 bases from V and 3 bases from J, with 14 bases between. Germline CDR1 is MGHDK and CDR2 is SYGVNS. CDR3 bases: TGTGCCAGCAGTGAGCCGGGACACATTAAAGAGACCCAGTACTTC. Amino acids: CASSEPGHIKETQYF.

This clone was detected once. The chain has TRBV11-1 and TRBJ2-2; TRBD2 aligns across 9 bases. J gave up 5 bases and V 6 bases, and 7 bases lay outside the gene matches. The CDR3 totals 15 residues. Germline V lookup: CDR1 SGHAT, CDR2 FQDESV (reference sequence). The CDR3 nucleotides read TGTGCCAGCAGGAGGGTAGCGGGAGTGACCGGGGAGCTGTTTTTT. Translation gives CASRRVAGVTGELFF.

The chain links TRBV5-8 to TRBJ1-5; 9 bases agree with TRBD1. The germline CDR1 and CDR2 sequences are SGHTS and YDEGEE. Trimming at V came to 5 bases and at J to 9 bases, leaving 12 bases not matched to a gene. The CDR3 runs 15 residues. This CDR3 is CASSPVWTGERPQHF. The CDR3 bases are TGTGCCAGCAGTCCGGTATGGACAGGGGAACGGCCCCAGCATTTT.

CDR3 coding DNA: TGTGCCAGCTCACCCGCGGATGAGCAGTTCTTC. Its translation is CASSPADEQFF. The chain links TRBV18 to TRBJ2-1; D is uncertain. The ends were cut back, 3 bases at V and 8 bases at J, with 5 bases in the middle. CDR1 and CDR2 (germline): KGHSH, LQKENI. The CDR3 totals 11 residues.

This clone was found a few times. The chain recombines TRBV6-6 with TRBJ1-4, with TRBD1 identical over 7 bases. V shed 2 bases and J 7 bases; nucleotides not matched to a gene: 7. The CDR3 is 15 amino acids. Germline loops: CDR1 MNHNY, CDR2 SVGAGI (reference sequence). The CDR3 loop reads CASSYPTGSGEKLFF. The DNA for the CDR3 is TGTGCCAGCAGTTACCCGACAGGGTCCGGTGAAAAACTGTTTTTT.

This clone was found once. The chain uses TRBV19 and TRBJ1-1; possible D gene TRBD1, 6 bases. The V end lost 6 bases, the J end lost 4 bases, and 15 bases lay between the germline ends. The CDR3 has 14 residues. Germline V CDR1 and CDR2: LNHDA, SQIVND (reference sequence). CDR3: CASRGRGAGTEAFF. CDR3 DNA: TGTGCCAGTAGGGGACGGGGGGCCGGCACTGAAGCTTTCTTT.